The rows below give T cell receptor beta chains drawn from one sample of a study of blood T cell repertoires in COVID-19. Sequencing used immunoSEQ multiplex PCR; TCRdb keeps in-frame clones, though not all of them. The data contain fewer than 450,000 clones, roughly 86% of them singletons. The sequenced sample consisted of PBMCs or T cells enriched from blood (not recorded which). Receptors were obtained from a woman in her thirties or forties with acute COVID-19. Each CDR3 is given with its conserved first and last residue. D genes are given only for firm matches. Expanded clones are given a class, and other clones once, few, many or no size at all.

DNA: TGTGCCAGCGTATCGACAAATTATAATTCACCCCTCCACTTT
CDR3: CASVSTNYNSPLHF
D: .
size: .
J: TRBJ1-6
length: 14
V: TRBV6-5

DNA: TGTGCCAGCAGCCTCAGTGGCTACGAGCAGTACTTC
CDR3: CASSLSGYEQYF
D: .
size: .
J: TRBJ2-7
length: 12
V: TRBV4-2

DNA: TGTGCCAGCAGTGAGCCGGGACTAACGACTGGAAACACCATATATTTT
CDR3: CASSEPGLTTGNTIYF
D: .
size: .
J: TRBJ1-3
length: 16
V: TRBV6-1

DNA: TGTGCCAGCAGCTTTGGAGGGCAATTTACTAACTATGGCTACACCTTC
CDR3: CASSFGGQFTNYGYTF
D: .
size: .
J: TRBJ1-2
length: 16
V: TRBV7-9

DNA: TGTGCCAGCGGGACCAGGACAGTTAACTATGGCTACACCTTC
CDR3: CASGTRTVNYGYTF
D: .
size: once
J: TRBJ1-2
length: 14
V: TRBV11-2

DNA: TGTGCCACCAGTGACTCCACTAGCGGGGGAAACAATGAGCAGTTCTTC
CDR3: CATSDSTSGGNNEQFF
D: TRBD2
size: once
J: TRBJ2-1
length: 16
V: TRBV24-1

DNA: TGTGCCAGCAGTTTATTGACAGGGGGATACTATGGCTACACCTTC
CDR3: CASSLLTGGYYGYTF
D: TRBD1
size: .
J: TRBJ1-2
length: 15
V: TRBV27

DNA: TGTGCCAGCTCACAACCGGGACAGGGGGGACTCGGCTACACCTTC
CDR3: CASSQPGQGGLGYTF
D: TRBD1
size: .
J: TRBJ1-2
length: 15
V: TRBV18

DNA: TGTGCCAGCAGCGCCCCACTTAGCGGGGGGAGCACAGATACGCAGTATTTT
CDR3: CASSAPLSGGSTDTQYF
D: TRBD2
size: .
J: TRBJ2-3
length: 17
V: TRBV7-9

DNA: TGTGCCAGCAGTGAAGCAGGACAGGGTAGTCACGGCTACACCTTC
CDR3: CASSEAGQGSHGYTF
D: TRBD1
size: .
J: TRBJ1-2
length: 15
V: TRBV2

DNA: TGCGCCAGCAGCCCGGGACAGGGGTACACCGGGGAGCTGTTTTTT
CDR3: CASSPGQGYTGELFF
D: TRBD1
size: .
J: TRBJ2-2
length: 15
V: TRBV5-1

DNA: TGTGCCAGCAGCCTTTTCGAGCGGGGGGCCACAGATACGCAGTATTTT
CDR3: CASSLFERGATDTQYF
D: TRBD2
size: .
J: TRBJ2-3
length: 16
V: TRBV5-4

DNA: TGTGCCAGCAGTAGGGGCGATTTGAACACTGAAGCTTTCTTT
CDR3: CASSRGDLNTEAFF
D: .
size: .
J: TRBJ1-1
length: 14
V: TRBV6-5

DNA: TGCAGCGTTGGACAGAACACTGAAGCTTTCTTT
CDR3: CSVGQNTEAFF
D: .
size: few
J: TRBJ1-1
length: 11
V: TRBV29-1

DNA: TGTGCCACCAGCAGAAGTAGGACAGGGAACACTGAAGCTTTCTTT
CDR3: CATSRSRTGNTEAFF
D: TRBD1
size: once
J: TRBJ1-1
length: 15
V: TRBV15

DNA: TGCGCCAGCCGGGCGGGGGCCGAATCCAATCAGCCCCAGCATTTT
CDR3: CASRAGAESNQPQHF
D: .
size: .
J: TRBJ1-5
length: 15
V: TRBV5-1

DNA: TGTGCCATCAGTGGTTTGGCAGGGTCCAATTCACCCCTCCACTTT
CDR3: CAISGLAGSNSPLHF
D: .
size: .
J: TRBJ1-6
length: 15
V: TRBV10-3

DNA: TGTGCCAGCTCGTTCACACAGGGGCGTTATGGCTACACCTTC
CDR3: CASSFTQGRYGYTF
D: TRBD1
size: .
J: TRBJ1-2
length: 14
V: TRBV7-9

DNA: TGTGCCAGCAGCTCCGAGGACAGGGACTTCTATGGCTACACCTTC
CDR3: CASSSEDRDFYGYTF
D: TRBD1
size: .
J: TRBJ1-2
length: 15
V: TRBV5-4

DNA: TGTGCCAGCAGTTTTGGAGGGACTGAAGCTTTCTTT
CDR3: CASSFGGTEAFF
D: .
size: few
J: TRBJ1-1
length: 12
V: TRBV12-3/TRBV12-4

DNA: TGTGCCAGCAGCTTGGTGGGACAGGGTGGGACCCAGTACTTC
CDR3: CASSLVGQGGTQYF
D: TRBD1
size: once
J: TRBJ2-5
length: 14
V: TRBV5-4

DNA: TGCGCCAGCAGCCCATCCACCGGGACAGGGGTTTCGGGAGAAGCTTTCTTT
CDR3: CASSPSTGTGVSGEAFF
D: TRBD1
size: .
J: TRBJ1-1
length: 17
V: TRBV4-1

DNA: TGTGCCACCGACAGGCGTCAGGGGGGTCAGCCCCAGCATTTT
CDR3: CATDRRQGGQPQHF
D: TRBD1
size: few
J: TRBJ1-5
length: 14
V: TRBV24-1

DNA: TGCGCCAGCAGCCAAGTCCAGGGGGCTGGCACTGAAGCTTTCTTT
CDR3: CASSQVQGAGTEAFF
D: TRBD1
size: .
J: TRBJ1-1
length: 15
V: TRBV4-1

DNA: TGTGCCAGCAGCCCAGGGGTAAACCAGCCCCAGCATTTT
CDR3: CASSPGVNQPQHF
D: .
size: .
J: TRBJ1-5
length: 13
V: TRBV13

DNA: TGTGCCAGCTCATCTGGGGCCAACGTCCTGACTTTC
CDR3: CASSSGANVLTF
D: .
size: .
J: TRBJ2-6
length: 12
V: TRBV2

DNA: TGTGCCAGCAGTGCCCCTCGAGGACAGGGCCCATTCTATGGCTACACCTTC
CDR3: CASSAPRGQGPFYGYTF
D: TRBD1
size: .
J: TRBJ1-2
length: 17
V: TRBV6-1

DNA: TGTGCCATCTCGTCTGGGACAGGGGTTAACTATGGCTACACCTTC
CDR3: CAISSGTGVNYGYTF
D: TRBD1
size: few
J: TRBJ1-2
length: 15
V: TRBV10-3

DNA: TGTGCCAGCAGCTTAGGAGAGCGGCTCAATTCACCCCTCCACTTT
CDR3: CASSLGERLNSPLHF
D: .
size: .
J: TRBJ1-6
length: 15
V: TRBV7-9

DNA: TGTGCCAGCAGCTTCCCAGGAGGCTACGAGCAGTACTTC
CDR3: CASSFPGGYEQYF
D: .
size: .
J: TRBJ2-7
length: 13
V: TRBV7-9

DNA: TGTGCCAGCAGCCCGGACAGAACACTTGAAAAACTGTTTTTT
CDR3: CASSPDRTLEKLFF
D: .
size: .
J: TRBJ1-4
length: 14
V: TRBV7-2

DNA: TGTGCCAGCACAGTAGACCGGAAGACTAATGAAAAACTGTTTTTT
CDR3: CASTVDRKTNEKLFF
D: .
size: once
J: TRBJ1-4
length: 15
V: TRBV18

DNA: TGTGCCAGCAGCGTAGGGGGGACTAGCGGGGGCACAGATACGCAGTATTTT
CDR3: CASSVGGTSGGTDTQYF
D: TRBD2
size: .
J: TRBJ2-3
length: 17
V: TRBV9

DNA: TGTGCCAGCAGTTTGGGTTCCGGGACAGGGGGCTCCGGGGAGCTGTTTTTT
CDR3: CASSLGSGTGGSGELFF
D: TRBD1
size: once
J: TRBJ2-2
length: 17
V: TRBV27

DNA: TGTGCCAGCAGTGATCCATCCCGGGACTATGGCTACACCTTC
CDR3: CASSDPSRDYGYTF
D: .
size: .
J: TRBJ1-2
length: 14
V: TRBV25-1

DNA: TGTGCCAGCAGCTTGAACCGGGGGGGCTTTGAGACCCAGTACTTC
CDR3: CASSLNRGGFETQYF
D: TRBD2
size: .
J: TRBJ2-5
length: 15
V: TRBV5-8

DNA: TGTGCCTGGACCCTAAACAGGGGAATAAACACTGAAGCTTTCTTT
CDR3: CAWTLNRGINTEAFF
D: TRBD1
size: .
J: TRBJ1-1
length: 15
V: TRBV30

DNA: TGTGCCACCAGCAGAGATTCGACAGGGGGCGACAAAAACATTCAGTACTTC
CDR3: CATSRDSTGGDKNIQYF
D: TRBD1
size: .
J: TRBJ2-4
length: 17
V: TRBV15

DNA: TGTGCCAGCAGCGCTAGCGGGGGGATAGGGGAGACCCAGTACTTC
CDR3: CASSASGGIGETQYF
D: TRBD2
size: .
J: TRBJ2-5
length: 15
V: TRBV5-4

DNA: TGCAGCGTACAGGAGACCTACGAGCAGTACTTC
CDR3: CSVQETYEQYF
D: .
size: .
J: TRBJ2-7
length: 11
V: TRBV29-1

DNA: TGCAGTGCTAGTCGGGACTCGCTAGAGACCCAGTACTTC
CDR3: CSASRDSLETQYF
D: .
size: .
J: TRBJ2-5
length: 13
V: TRBV20-1

DNA: TGTGCCACCAGCAGTGACGGGACAGGGCGGATCGAAAAACTGTTTTTT
CDR3: CATSSDGTGRIEKLFF
D: TRBD1
size: .
J: TRBJ1-4
length: 16
V: TRBV15

DNA: TGCAGTGCTACTCCCTCCTACGAGCAGTACTTC
CDR3: CSATPSYEQYF
D: .
size: .
J: TRBJ2-7
length: 11
V: TRBV20-1

DNA: TGTGCCAGCAGCCAACTCGGGGATGGGGATTCACCCCTCCACTTT
CDR3: CASSQLGDGDSPLHF
D: .
size: many
J: TRBJ1-6
length: 15
V: TRBV4-2

DNA: TGTGCCAGCAGCCCTCCGGACAGGGTGGGTGAGACCCAGTACTTC
CDR3: CASSPPDRVGETQYF
D: TRBD1
size: .
J: TRBJ2-5
length: 15
V: TRBV7-9

DNA: TGTGCCAGCAGTGAAGATAGGGGGCATGAAAAACTGTTTTTT
CDR3: CASSEDRGHEKLFF
D: TRBD1
size: .
J: TRBJ1-4
length: 14
V: TRBV2

DNA: TGTGCCAGCAGCCAAGGGGACAGCACATATAATTCACCCCTCCACTTT
CDR3: CASSQGDSTYNSPLHF
D: TRBD1
size: .
J: TRBJ1-6
length: 16
V: TRBV3-1/TRBV3-2

DNA: TGCGCCAGCAGCCAAGATCATCCCTCTGGGGCCAACGTCCTGACTTTC
CDR3: CASSQDHPSGANVLTF
D: .
size: .
J: TRBJ2-6
length: 16
V: TRBV4-1

DNA: TGTGCCAGCCGACATGGGAGCTCTGGAAACACCATATATTTT
CDR3: CASRHGSSGNTIYF
D: .
size: few
J: TRBJ1-3
length: 14
V: TRBV19

DNA: TGTGCCACCAGTGACGGACAGGCCGAGACTAACGAAAAACTGTTTTTT
CDR3: CATSDGQAETNEKLFF
D: TRBD1
size: once
J: TRBJ1-4
length: 16
V: TRBV24-1

DNA: TGTGCCAGCAGTGAAGCGCCCACAGGGCGACGTGGCTACACCTTC
CDR3: CASSEAPTGRRGYTF
D: .
size: .
J: TRBJ1-2
length: 15
V: TRBV6-1

DNA: TGCGCCAGCAGCTTGAAGGTCGGGCAGGGGAATGGCTACACCTTC
CDR3: CASSLKVGQGNGYTF
D: .
size: .
J: TRBJ1-2
length: 15
V: TRBV5-1

DNA: TGTGCCAGCAGCTTGATGGGACAGGTAGTCTCTGGGGCCAACGTCCTGACTTTC
CDR3: CASSLMGQVVSGANVLTF
D: TRBD1
size: .
J: TRBJ2-6
length: 18
V: TRBV5-4

DNA: TGCGCCAGCAGCTTCAGGGGGAGTACTGAAGCTTTCTTT
CDR3: CASSFRGSTEAFF
D: TRBD1
size: .
J: TRBJ1-1
length: 13
V: TRBV5-1

DNA: TGTGCCAGCAGTGGGAGTGGGGGGGCTTCTAGCAATCAGCCCCAGCATTTT
CDR3: CASSGSGGASSNQPQHF
D: .
size: .
J: TRBJ1-5
length: 17
V: TRBV6-1

DNA: TGTGCCAGCAGCCCCGGGAGATCTGAAGCTTTCTTT
CDR3: CASSPGRSEAFF
D: .
size: .
J: TRBJ1-1
length: 12
V: TRBV6-6

DNA: TGTGCCACCAGTGATACTCGGAGCTCCTACAATGAGCAGTTCTTC
CDR3: CATSDTRSSYNEQFF
D: .
size: .
J: TRBJ2-1
length: 15
V: TRBV24-1

DNA: TGTGCCTGGAGTGCACATACAGGGTTCGCTGGAAACACCATATATTTT
CDR3: CAWSAHTGFAGNTIYF
D: .
size: once
J: TRBJ1-3
length: 16
V: TRBV30

DNA: TGTGCCAGCAGTTACGGGGCTGGAAATCAGCCCCAGCATTTT
CDR3: CASSYGAGNQPQHF
D: .
size: once
J: TRBJ1-5
length: 14
V: TRBV6-5

DNA: TGTGCCAGCAGTTACGGCGACAGGGGCTCTGGAAACACCATATATTTT
CDR3: CASSYGDRGSGNTIYF
D: TRBD1
size: .
J: TRBJ1-3
length: 16
V: TRBV6-5